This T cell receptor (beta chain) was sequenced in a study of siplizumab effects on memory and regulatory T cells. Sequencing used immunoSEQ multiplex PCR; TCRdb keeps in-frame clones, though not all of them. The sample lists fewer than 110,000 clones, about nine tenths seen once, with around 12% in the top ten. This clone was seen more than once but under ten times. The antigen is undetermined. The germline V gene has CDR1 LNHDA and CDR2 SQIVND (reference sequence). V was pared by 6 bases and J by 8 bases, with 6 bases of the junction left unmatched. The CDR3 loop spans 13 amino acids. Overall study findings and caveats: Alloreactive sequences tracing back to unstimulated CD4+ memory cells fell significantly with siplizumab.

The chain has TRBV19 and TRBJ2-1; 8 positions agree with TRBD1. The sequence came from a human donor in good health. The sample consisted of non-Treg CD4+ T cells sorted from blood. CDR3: CASRAGGADEQFF. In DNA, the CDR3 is TGTGCCAGTAGGGCAGGGGGCGCGGATGAGCAGTTCTTC.